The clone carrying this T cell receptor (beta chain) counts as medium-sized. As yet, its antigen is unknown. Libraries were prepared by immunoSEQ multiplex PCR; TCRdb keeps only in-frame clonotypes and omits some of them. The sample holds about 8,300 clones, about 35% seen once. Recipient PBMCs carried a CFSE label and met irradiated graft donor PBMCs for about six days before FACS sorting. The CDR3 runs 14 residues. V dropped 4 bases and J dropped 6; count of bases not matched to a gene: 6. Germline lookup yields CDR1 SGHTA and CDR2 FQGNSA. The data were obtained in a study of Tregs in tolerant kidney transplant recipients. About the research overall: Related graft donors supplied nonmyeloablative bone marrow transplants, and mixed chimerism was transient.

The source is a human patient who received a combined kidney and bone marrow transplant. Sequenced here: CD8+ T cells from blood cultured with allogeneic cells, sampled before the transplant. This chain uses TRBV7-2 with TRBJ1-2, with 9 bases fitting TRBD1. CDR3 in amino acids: CASSYGTGNNGYTF. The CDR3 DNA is TGTGCCAGCAGCTACGGGACAGGGAACAATGGCTACACCTTC.